This TCR beta chain was profiled in a study of T cell responses to AZD1222 COVID-19 vaccine (dated by TCRdb to about 2021). General notes on the study: TCR sequencing covered over 230 trial participants: 200 to 210 given two doses of AZD1222 and 26 given two doses of MenACWY control vaccine. Trial participants were enrolled by age into subgroups of 18-55, 56-69 and 70-plus years, and roughly 160, 29 and 62 TCR-sequenced participants, respectively, were included in these subgroups.

Overall study results and their limits: Reportedly, almost half of the unique spike-specific TCRs recognized epitopes lying outside the regions that are mutated in the B.1.351 and B.1.1.7 variants. A significant rise in spike-specific TCR breadth and depth was observed after two AZD1222 doses relative to day 0 and relative to MenACWY recipients. Participants were mostly white British, with more females than males. The authors suggested clonal diversity may have been underestimated. CD4 TCRs associated with the vaccine covered the entire spike protein, and the dominant responses were in regions 160-218 and 743-854. Only a handful of AZD1222 recipients were SARS-CoV-2 seropositive at baseline, limiting conclusions about previously exposed vaccinees. Because no samples from the day 14 peak response were available, repertoires could be characterized only after the peak T cell response. In the small 56-69-year group, the increase in depth fell short of significance, most likely because of low power.

The CDR3 regions of human TCRbeta chains were analyzed by immunosequencing. The study's processing was this. TCRs in the repertoires were compared against a reference library of SARS-CoV-2-specific TCRs that had been generated with the MIRA antigen-specificity platform. Breadth was defined as the fraction of unique TCRs that were SARS-CoV-2-associated, and depth was defined as the fraction of total T cells that were SARS-CoV-2-associated. Each spike-specific TCR was assigned to its reactive spike region and to a CD4 or CD8 class using the MIRA data. Log10-transformed breadth and depth values were compared by one-way ANOVA with Sidak's multiple comparisons tests. The immuneACCESS repertoire file appears here via TCRdb, limited to in-frame rearrangements. These files lack a portion of the clones; in checked studies, under half of the deficit traces to unresolved V genes, and the cause of the others is not known. That table gives V, J and clone size, and the DNA gave D and trimming. The sample table holds some 120,000 clones, of which around 86% were seen once. The ten most abundant clones make up roughly 3.1% of the sample.

As regards this clone: What this receptor recognizes is not known. Base qualities are missing; no much larger clone stands one base away.

The meaning of the sample's time point label: about 28 days (+/-7) after the second vaccine dose. Because spike-specific TCR depth and breadth did not differ between the two schedules, AZD1222 recipients who got a second dose at roughly 4 weeks were pooled with those who got a second dose at roughly 12 weeks. Vaccinee samples were obtained from the UK trials COV001 and COV002, which included a single-blind randomized controlled phase 2/3 trial of AZD1222 (ChAdOx1 nCoV-19) in healthy adults. Trial participant PBMC samples were collected at day 0 and day 28 after the second dose for TCRbeta chain sequencing. The CDR3 holds 14 amino acids from the cysteine to the phenylalanine. The CDR3 DNA has 42 bases and is translated from base 1. The germline V gene (reference sequence) gives CDR1 as LGHDT and CDR2 as YNNKEL. Cut back by 1 base and 0 bases, the V and J ends lie 6 bases apart.

The rearrangement combines TRBV3-1 (or the pseudogene TRBV3-2) with TRBJ1-1, with the D segment identity uncertain. The receptor's source is an adult who received the AZD1222 COVID-19 vaccine. The source material was peripheral blood, sampled 28 days after the second AZD1222 dose. The encoded CDR3 is CASSQAGLNTEAFF. The DNA sequence follows: TGTGCCAGCAGCCAAGCGGGATTGAACACTGAAGCTTTCTTT.